This note documents a single T cell receptor beta chain sequence. Germline CDR1 and CDR2: MNHEY and SVGAGI. CDR3 length: 14 amino acids. With V trimmed by 6 bases and J by 7 bases, 4 bases remained unmatched. This specimen comes from a study of OX40 agonist ivuxolimab in advanced cancers. Study as a whole: Administration of intravenous ivuxolimab to patients occurred every 2 weeks at 0.01 to 10 mg/kg.

Profiled with immunoSEQ multiplex PCR; TCRdb holds only in-frame clones, not every one. The top ten hold about 30% of the sample, which has about 16,000 clones, roughly 90% seen once. The J gene is TRBJ2-5, the V gene TRBV6-5, with TRBD2 matching 14 bases. This sequence originates from an adult with an advanced solid tumor such as melanoma, head and neck, liver or kidney cancer. The specimen comprised CD4+ or CD8+ T cells sorted from blood, sampled in a trial of the OX40 agonist ivuxolimab. The CDR3 loop reads CASSVGLAGATQYF. The CDR3 bases are TGTGCCAGCAGCGTGGGACTAGCGGGAGCGACCCAGTACTTC.